The sequence of this T cell receptor (beta chain) was determined in a study of T cells in Graves' hyperthyroidism and ophthalmopathy (dated by TCRdb to between 2018 and 2021). About the investigation overall: To identify TCR V-J signatures that set the groups apart, the researchers used a discovery cohort of 100 patients, made up of 40 to 45 with Graves' ophthalmopathy and some 58 with stable Graves' hyperthyroidism. The paper reports TCR Vbeta CDR3 sequencing of some 140 peripheral blood samples: 40 or so ophthalmopathy, about 75 hyperthyroidism and about 17 progressor patients. In addition, the study compared T-cell repertoires in thyroid tissue and in blood from six Graves' hyperthyroidism patients. Whether ophthalmopathy could be predicted prospectively was tested in an independent validation cohort made up of 18 to 20 hyperthyroidism patients plus 17 patients who later progressed to ophthalmopathy. After sampling, hyperthyroidism patients received methimazole starting at 30 mg daily, and ophthalmopathy patients received high-dose intravenous methylprednisolone. The 100 or so discovery patients were randomly divided into training and test sets at a 7:3 ratio.

Exclusion was applied to patients with uncontrolled infections, other autoimmune diseases, pregnancy or lactation. Diagnoses were established on the basis of clinical symptoms, serum thyroxine and TRAb, thyroid ultrasound, and orbital computed tomography. Total RNA was extracted using Trizol reagent, and RNA quality was assessed on an Agilent 2100 Bioanalyzer. In the case of this clonotype: Its antigen remains undetermined. Qualities for individual bases were not recorded, and no much larger clone is one base off.

Results the study describes overall, beyond this receptor: During validation, the model predicted progression to ophthalmopathy a median of about 5.9 months ahead of onset, with around 70% sensitivity and 72% to 85% specificity. Sample size was not statistically predetermined, and investigators were not blinded to group allocation. Most expanded thyroid clonotypes (frequency above 0.001) were also detected in blood, a finding suggesting that blood repertoires may reflect thyroid immune responses. A 13 V-J signature model separated ophthalmopathy from stable hyperthyroidism, with roughly 88% sensitivity and roughly 82% specificity in cross-validation and 80%/75% in testing.

TCR beta CDR3 regions were amplified from RNA transcripts. For the first round of RT-PCR on the TCR CDR3, the HTBI primer set was used together with the Qiagen OneStep RT-PCR kit. The libraries were constructed in a second round of multiplex PCR and then size-selected and purified. Libraries were sequenced paired-end with 100 bp reads on an Illumina HiSeq2000. Under the source paper's analysis protocol: Raw data were processed with SOAPnuke, discarding reads with adapters, uncalled bases, mean Phred below 15, or no exact constant-primer or identifier match. High-quality paired reads were merged using COPE v1.2.5, and each unique nucleotide sequence was defined as a clonotype. MiTCR v1.1 was used to align clonotypes to the IMGT TRBV, TRBD and TRBJ reference segments. Analysis was restricted to V-J combinations with a frequency above 0.0001, which covered roughly 99% of repertoires. A TCS score was defined as the ratio between F50 (clonal expansion) and ExV (chaos), using BLOSUM62-based TCRdist between CDR3 peptides within each V-J. Welch's t-statistics and random forest reduced 500 to 650 V-J features to 13, which were used in a naive Bayes classifier (R e1071). Thyroid-blood repertoire similarity was quantified with the Morisita-Horn index. Through fastp at Q25 and MiXCR, TCRdb rebuilt clones from the public reads, retaining in-frame beta chains. When rows share a CDR3 protein, they turn into one entry using the most common DNA and genes. These V and J calls are TCRdb output, not the study's own analysis. For this sample there are fewer than 650,000 distinct CDR3 sequences; 46% appear just once. Of the sample, around 44% falls within the top ten clones.

CDR1 and CDR2 were assigned from the germline V gene (reference sequence) as LNHDA and SQIVND. The junction carries 3 bases between V and J, which are trimmed by 6 bases and 0 bases respectively. The CDR3 holds 13 amino acids from the cysteine to the phenylalanine. The retained sequence is limited to the CDR3, 39 bases, with the frame set at the first base. This sequence originates from an adult woman with Graves' disease, either hyperthyroidism or ophthalmopathy (not recorded which). The receptor chain draws on TRBV19 and TRBJ2-6, with the D gene not clear enough to name. Input material: peripheral blood or thyroid tissue (not recorded which). CDR3 reads: CASSCSGANVLTF. The nucleotides read TGTGCCAGTAGCTGCTCTGGGGCCAACGTCCTGACTTTC.